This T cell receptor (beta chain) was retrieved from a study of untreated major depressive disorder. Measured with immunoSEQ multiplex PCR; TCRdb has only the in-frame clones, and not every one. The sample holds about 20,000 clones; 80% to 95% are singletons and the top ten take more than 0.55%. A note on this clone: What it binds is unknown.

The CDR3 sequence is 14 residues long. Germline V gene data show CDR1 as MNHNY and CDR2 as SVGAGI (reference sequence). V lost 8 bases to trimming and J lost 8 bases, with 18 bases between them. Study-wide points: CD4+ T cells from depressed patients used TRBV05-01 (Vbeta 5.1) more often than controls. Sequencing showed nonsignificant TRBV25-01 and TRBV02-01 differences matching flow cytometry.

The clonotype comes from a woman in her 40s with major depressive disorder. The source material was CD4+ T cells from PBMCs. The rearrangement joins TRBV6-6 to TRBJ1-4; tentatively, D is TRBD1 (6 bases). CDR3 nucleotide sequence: TGTGCCAGCGCCCCTGGGGGGGCGGAGGAAAAACTGTTTTTT. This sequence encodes CASAPGGAEEKLFF.